This T cell receptor (delta chain) derives from a study of gamma-delta T cells after stem cell transplantation. TCRdb reanalysed the RT-PCR reads via CATT. The sample shows some 14,000 delta-chain clones, approximately 8.5% of them seen only once. The CDR3 sequence is 19 residues long. From germline, CDR1 is GEAIGNYY and CDR2 EKD. Turning to this clone: The protein given by TCRdb reflects a much larger clone and differs at residue 3 from this DNA's translation, likely from a read error; the protein shown is the DNA's translation.

Specimen: gamma-delta T cells. The receptor's source is a human donor. It is not recorded whose cells these are; they may come from a transplant donor. The rearrangement links TRDV2 to TRDJ1; 7 bases are shared with TRDD3. CDR3 region: CAYDTAANWGHTYTDKLIF. CDR3 sequence (DNA): TGTGCCTATGACACCGCGGCGAACTGGGGACACACGTACACCGATAAACTCATCTTT.